These 2 T cell receptor beta chains were all obtained from the same sample, sequenced in a study of OX40 agonist ivuxolimab in advanced cancers. Method: immunoSEQ multiplex PCR; TCRdb's copy keeps in-frame clones and lacks some. The sample includes over 65,000 clones, roughly 84% of them seen just once. The sequencing here drew on CD4+ or CD8+ T cells sorted from blood, taken in a trial of the OX40 agonist ivuxolimab. Every receptor here comes from an adult with an advanced solid tumor such as melanoma, head and neck, liver or kidney cancer.

The V and J genes are TRBV9 and TRBJ1-2, with D uncertain. The CDR3 is 16 amino acids. Germline V CDR1 and CDR2: SGDLS, YYNGEE. V lost 0 bases, J lost 0 bases, and 12 bases lay in between. The CDR3, as DNA: TGTGCCAGCAGCGTAGGAGGTCCGCTTTCTAACTATGGCTACACCTTC. Protein: CASSVGGPLSNYGYTF.

This sequence joins TRBV21-1 and TRBJ2-1. TRBV21-1 is labeled a pseudogene. The CDR3 consists of 16 residues. The CDR3 DNA follows: TGTGCCAGCAGCAAAAGACATCTAGAAAGAGGCAATGAGCAGTTCTTC. It translates to CASSKRHLERGNEQFF.